These 22 T cell receptor beta chains originate from one sample sequenced in a study of T cell repertoires in cytomegalovirus infection. In TCRdb, the reads were re-called with MiXCR into one record per CDR3 protein. Of hundreds of thousands of distinct CDR3 sequences in the sample, around a third are singletons; the top ten hold around a sixth. No antigens are known for them. Sequences were derived from cultured PBMCs, sampled from culture after CMV antigen stimulation. These receptors were obtained from a human donor in good health (CMV status not recorded). Some clones in this sample may be carry-over from other donors' samples.

The V gene is TRBV11-2, the J gene TRBJ2-7, with 8 bases matching TRBD2. Germline V CDR1 and CDR2: SGHAT, FQNNGV. CDR3 length: 15 residues. With V trimmed by 6 bases and J by 3 bases, 10 bases remained unmatched. DNA of the CDR3: TGTGCCAGCAGTCCGGGGAGTAGCGGGGTCTACGAGCAGTACTTC. This codes for CASSPGSSGVYEQYF.

This chain connects TRBV12-3 or TRBV12-4 to TRBJ2-7; a weak D match, TRBD2 (5 bases). V gave up 5 bases and J gave up 2 bases, with 10 bases separating them. The length of the CDR3 is 13 residues. The chain's CDR3 is CASSVVATYEQYF. CDR3 nucleotides: TGTGCCAGCAGTGTGGTAGCGACCTACGAGCAGTACTTC.

V is TRBV28 and J is TRBJ1-5, with TRBD1 matching over 9 bases. CDR3 length equals 19 residues. CDR1 is MDHEN and CDR2 is SYDVKM in the germline V gene. V lost 4 bases and J lost 1; bases outside the gene matches: 14. CDR3 residues: CASSSRDRERVYSNQPQHF. The DNA of the CDR3 is TGTGCCAGCAGTTCCCGGGACAGGGAAAGGGTATACAGCAATCAGCCCCAGCATTTT.

This clonotype was observed a handful of times. This chain links TRBV10-3 with TRBJ1-1; TRBD1 might be the D (5 bases). The V and J ends lost 2 bases and 4 bases respectively, with 8 bases between them. This CDR3 comprises 13 residues. Looked up from germline, CDR1 is ENHRY and CDR2 is SYGVKD. CDR3 sequence reads: CAISERGGTEAFF. In DNA form, the CDR3 reads TGTGCCATCAGTGAGAGGGGAGGCACTGAAGCTTTCTTT.

CDR3 amino acids: CASSSGAATGNTIYF. The CDR3, as DNA: TGTGCCAGCAGCTCGGGGGCCGCCACCGGAAACACCATATATTTT. The chain couples TRBV7-6 to TRBJ1-3; possibly TRBD1 for D (6 bases). Germline V CDR1 and CDR2: SGHVS, FNYEAQ. CDR3 length equals 15 residues. Trimming took off 4 bases at V and 4 bases at J, with 14 bases between the two ends.

The genes are TRBV15 and TRBJ2-3, with D unclear. The V gene's germline CDR1 is LNHNV and CDR2 YYDKDF (reference sequence). CDR3 length: 14 amino acids. The V and J ends lost 3 bases and 5 bases respectively, with 12 bases between them. CDR3 loop: CATSSDGIKDTQYF. The CDR3 nucleotides read TGTGCCACCAGCAGCGACGGAATAAAAGATACGCAGTATTTT.

The table lists this clonotype with many counts. J is TRBJ2-1 and V is TRBV7-2, with 9 bases aligning to TRBD2. CDR3 length: 17 amino acids. With V trimmed by 2 bases and J by 4 bases, 9 bases remained unmatched. CDR1 is SGHTA, CDR2 FQGNSA, per germline. The CDR3: CASSLIGGRASYNEQFF. The CDR3 DNA is TGTGCCAGCAGCTTAATAGGCGGGAGGGCCAGTTACAATGAGCAGTTCTTC.

This sequence joins TRBV20-1 and TRBJ2-3, with D uncertain. The CDR3 is 16 amino acids. V was shortened by 3 bases and J by 2 bases, with 18 bases between the two germline ends. Looked up from germline, CDR1 is DFQATT and CDR2 is SNEGSKA (reference sequence). In nucleotides, the CDR3 is TGCAGTGCTAGCGCTGCATGGGCAGACCCCACAGATACGCAGTATTTT. Encoded protein: CSASAAWADPTDTQYF.

The chain has TRBV30 and TRBJ2-7; TRBD1 matches 9 bases. V shed 0 bases, J shed 1 base, and the junction held 1 base outside the gene matches. Germline CDR1 GTSNPN, CDR2 SVGIG (reference sequence). The CDR3 runs to 14 residues. CDR3 nucleotides: TGTGCCTGGAGTGTAGGGACAGGGTCCTACGAGCAGTACTTC. Amino acids: CAWSVGTGSYEQYF.

The chain couples TRBV20-1 to TRBJ2-7, with TRBD2 as a possible D gene (7 bases). The germline V gene has CDR1 DFQATT and CDR2 SNEGSKA (reference sequence). There are 14 residues in the CDR3. With 5 bases removed from V and 4 bases from J, the gap between germline ends came to 18 bases. The DNA of the CDR3 is TGCAGTGCTGGGGGAGGGGGGGCCGGGTACGAGCAGTACTTC. It is translated as CSAGGGGAGYEQYF.

V and J are TRBV28 and TRBJ2-7, with TRBD1 matching over 7 bases. CDR1 and CDR2 (germline): MDHEN, SYDVKM. V lost 6 bases and J lost 0; bases outside the gene matches: 2. This CDR3 spans 13 amino acids. The CDR3: CASRDRNSYEQYF. The DNA for the CDR3 is TGTGCCAGCAGGGACAGGAACTCCTACGAGCAGTACTTC. Supplemented by reference TRBV28 and TRBJ2-7, the full variable domain reads DVKVTQSSRYLVKRTGEKVFLECVQDMDHENMFWYRQDPGLGLRLIYFSYDVKMKEKGDIPEGYSVSREKKERFSLILESASTNQTSMYLCASRDRNSYEQYFGPGTRLTVT.

Only a few counts were recorded for this clonotype. The CDR3 region has the DNA TGTGCCAGCAGCCAAGAGGGCACACCGAGAGGGTCACCCCTCCACTTT. Its translation is CASSQEGTPRGSPLHF. This sequence joins TRBV4-2 and TRBJ1-6; no clear D gene. V was trimmed by 0 bases and J by 10 bases, leaving 16 bases between them. CDR3 length equals 16 residues. Germline assignment: CDR1 LGHNA and CDR2 YNFKEQ.

This rearrangement joins TRBV6-2 or TRBV6-3 to TRBJ2-7, with 13 bases identical to TRBD2. The CDR3 runs to 15 residues. V lost 7 bases to trimming and J lost 4 bases; unmatched junction nucleotides: 7. CDR1 and CDR2 (germline): MNHEY, SVGEGT. The CDR3 DNA reads TGTGCCAGCACTGCCCCGGGACTAGCGGGATACGAGCAGTACTTC. This gives the protein CASTAPGLAGYEQYF.

This clonotype occurred once. The chain joins TRBV27 to TRBJ1-6, with a possible D match to TRBD1 (5 bases). The CDR3 consists of 13 residues. Trimming stripped 3 bases from V and 9 bases from J, with 9 bases between. Germline V gene data show CDR1 as MNHEY and CDR2 as SMNVEV (reference sequence). As DNA, the CDR3 is TGTGCCAGCAGTTTCGACAGCATTTCACCCCTCCACTTT. Protein sequence: CASSFDSISPLHF.

This chain links TRBV7-9 with TRBJ2-6; 7 positions match TRBD1. The V and J ends lost 4 bases and 8 bases, in that order; junction bases with no gene match: 5. The CDR3 extends over 14 amino acids. Germline CDR1 and CDR2: SEHNR and FQNEAQ (reference sequence). In DNA form, the CDR3 reads TGTGCCAGCAGCTCTCGACAGGGCTCCAACGTCCTGACTTTC. Residues: CASSSRQGSNVLTF.

This rearrangement joins TRBV12-3 or TRBV12-4 to TRBJ2-1; 12 nucleotides agree with TRBD2. Trimming took 5 bases from V and 9 from J; bases not matched to a gene: 11. The length of the CDR3 is 16 residues. CDR3 coding DNA: TGTGCCAGCAGTACCGGACTAGCGGGGAACCGGGGTGAGCAGTTCTTC. Residues: CASSTGLAGNRGEQFF.

The chain carries TRBV28 and TRBJ1-5; D unclear. CDR1 and CDR2 (germline): MDHEN, SYDVKM. Trimming shortened V by 6 bases and J by 5 bases, and 11 bases separated the two germline ends. The CDR3 spans 13 residues. In nucleotides, the CDR3 is TGTGCCAGCAGAACGGATGACCATCAGCCCCAGCATTTT. The encoded protein is CASRTDDHQPQHF.

The CDR3 DNA is TGTGCCAGCAGTCGGGATTTTAGGAATGAGCAGTTCTTC. The encoded protein is CASSRDFRNEQFF. V gene TRBV12-3 or TRBV12-4 combines with J gene TRBJ2-1; tentative D call: TRBD2 (5 bases). Between the trimmed V and J ends, which lost 5 bases and 7 bases, there was a span of 12 bases. The CDR3 has 13 residues.

The V call is TRBV20-1, the J call TRBJ1-3; a weak D match, TRBD1 (5 bases). CDR3 size: 13 residues. Germline V gene sequence: CDR1 DFQATT, CDR2 SNEGSKA (reference sequence). V gave up 1 base and J gave up 8 bases, with 12 bases separating them. CDR3 sequence: CSARAQWGDTIYF. The DNA of the CDR3 is TGCAGTGCTAGAGCTCAATGGGGCGACACCATATATTTT.

This clonotype was observed many times. The V call is TRBV7-2, the J call TRBJ2-1; D possibly corresponds to TRBD1 (5 bases). This CDR3 comprises 14 residues. Germline CDR1 is SGHTA and CDR2 is FQGNSA. Trimming removed 3 bases from V and 9 bases from J, with 15 bases in between. Here the CDR3 reads CASSFLLGQGEQFF. The CDR3 region has the DNA TGTGCCAGCAGCTTCCTATTGGGTCAGGGTGAGCAGTTCTTC. Based on the CDR3 plus reference TRBV7-2 and TRBJ2-1, the full variable domain is GAGVSQSPSNKVTEKGKDVELRCDPISGHTALYWYRQSLGQGLEFLIYFQGNSAPDKSGLPSDRFSAERTGGSVSTLTIQRTQQEDSAVYLCASSFLLGQGEQFFGPGTRLTVL.

This clonotype occurred many times. The rearrangement uses TRBV7-2 and TRBJ1-1; D is ambiguous. The V and J ends lost 3 bases and 6 bases respectively, with 14 bases between them. CDR1 and CDR2 from the germline V gene are SGHTA and FQGNSA. This CDR3 has 14 residues. The CDR3, as DNA: TGTGCCAGCAGCTTGGCAGGCGAGTTCTCTGAAGCTTTCTTT. The encoded protein is CASSLAGEFSEAFF.

This clonotype was found many times. The chain has TRBV7-2 and TRBJ1-2; D remains ambiguous. Germline CDR1 and CDR2: SGHTA and FQGNSA. Trimming took 2 bases from V and 3 from J, leaving 10 bases between them. The CDR3 spans 14 residues. The CDR3 region has the DNA TGTGCCAGCAGCTTATTGTCTCGTGACTATGGCTACACCTTC. As protein: CASSLLSRDYGYTF.